Presented here are 29 T cell receptor beta chains from one specimen sequenced in a study of T cells after yellow fever vaccination. Each CDR3 protein is one row after TCRdb ran MiXCR on the 5' RACE reads. The sample includes roughly 520,000 distinct CDR3 sequences, 20% to 25% of them seen just once. The sequenced sample was PBMCs, obtained approximately 20 days after the first yellow fever vaccination. Source of these receptors: a man in his late teens or twenties who received the YFV17D yellow fever vaccine.

The rearrangement links TRBV4-3 to TRBJ2-2; tentatively, D is TRBD2 (7 bases). The ends were cut back, 4 bases at V and 7 bases at J, with 16 bases in the middle. Germline-derived CDR1 and CDR2 are LGHNA and YSLEER. CDR3 length: 15 amino acids. CDR3 residues: CASSPAGAGGGELFF. The CDR3 DNA reads as TGCGCCAGCAGCCCCGCGGGGGCCGGGGGCGGGGAGCTGTTTTTT.

This clonotype was counted a few times. This chain connects TRBV6-1 to TRBJ2-1; the match to TRBD2 covers 11 bases. The CDR3 covers 14 residues. Trimming at V came to 7 bases and at J to 5 bases, leaving 4 bases not matched to a gene. Germline-derived CDR1 and CDR2 are MNHNS and SASEGT. The CDR3 sequence: CASTVSGGDNEQFF. The DNA of the CDR3 is TGTGCCAGCACTGTTAGCGGGGGGGACAATGAGCAGTTCTTC.

The chain has TRBV27 and TRBJ2-2, with TRBD2 identical over 11 bases. CDR1 MNHEY and CDR2 SMNVEV come from the germline V gene (reference sequence). This CDR3 is built from 17 residues. Trimming at V came to 3 bases and at J to 4 bases, leaving 7 bases not matched to a gene. The CDR3 nucleotides read TGTGCCAGCAGTTTCGTGGTGACTAGCGGGGTCACCGGGGAGCTGTTTTTT. Protein sequence: CASSFVVTSGVTGELFF.

The J gene is TRBJ2-3, the V gene TRBV3-1, with D unclear. V lost 0 bases to trimming and J lost 2 bases, with 6 bases between them. Germline assignment: CDR1 LGHDT and CDR2 YNNKEL (reference sequence). The length of the CDR3 is 14 residues. The CDR3 nucleotides read TGTGCCAGCAGCCAAGATCTGGACACAGATACGCAGTATTTT. Protein sequence: CASSQDLDTDTQYF.

This clonotype was picked up a small number of times. The J gene is TRBJ2-2, the V gene TRBV29-1, with 7 bases fitting TRBD1. Germline values: CDR1 SQVTM, CDR2 ANQGSEA. The CDR3 is made up of 13 amino acids. The J segment lost 7 bases and the V segment lost 4 bases, leaving 6 bases of the junction unmatched. The chain's CDR3 is CSVAGQNGGELFF. CDR3 coding DNA: TGCAGCGTTGCGGGACAGAATGGCGGGGAGCTGTTTTTT.

The rearrangement joins TRBV12-3 or TRBV12-4 to TRBJ1-5; tentatively, D is TRBD1 (6 bases). This CDR3 has 14 amino acids. V lost 3 bases to trimming and J lost 4 bases, with 10 bases between them. The CDR3 protein is CASSFWGANQPQHF. The CDR3 nucleotides are TGTGCCAGCAGTTTTTGGGGGGCGAATCAGCCCCAGCATTTT.

This clonotype was seen a handful of times. The CDR3 DNA reads as TGTGCCAGCAGCTGGACAGGCGGTAATGGCTACACCTTC. Amino acids: CASSWTGGNGYTF. This chain joins TRBV7-3 and TRBJ1-2, with 7 bases lining up with TRBD1. With V trimmed by 4 bases and J by 6 bases, 5 bases remained unmatched. The CDR3 is 13 residues long. Germline assignment: CDR1 SGHTA and CDR2 FQGTGA.

The chain is built from TRBV10-3 and TRBJ2-5, with D perhaps matching TRBD2 (5 bases). The CDR3 consists of 15 residues. Germline lookup yields CDR1 ENHRY and CDR2 SYGVKD. V was shortened by 0 bases and J by 3 bases, with 11 bases between the two germline ends. The CDR3 protein is CAISESASRKETQYF. The CDR3, as DNA: TGTGCCATCAGTGAGTCAGCTAGCAGGAAAGAGACCCAGTACTTC.

The chain links TRBV27 to TRBJ2-5; D not certain. Germline V gives CDR1 MNHEY, CDR2 SMNVEV (reference sequence). CDR3 length: 13 amino acids. Trimming took 0 bases from V and 5 from J, leaving 7 bases between them. CDR3 coding DNA: TGTGCCAGCAGTTTATCTTCGGCGGAGACCCAGTACTTC. Protein sequence: CASSLSSAETQYF.

This clonotype was counted only a few times. V usage is TRBV5-1 and J usage is TRBJ2-6, with no clear D. V was cut by 4 bases and J by 0 bases, with 11 bases left in between. The CDR3 contains 16 residues. CDR1 is SGHRS and CDR2 is YFSETQ in the germline V gene. CDR3 DNA sequence: TGCGCCAGCAGCAGGACCTACCGCTCTGGGGCCAACGTCCTGACTTTC. The encoded protein is CASSRTYRSGANVLTF.

This clonotype turned up a few times. V and J are TRBV7-2 and TRBJ2-3; 9 positions agree with TRBD2. CDR3 length: 15 amino acids. V lost 1 base and J lost 5; bases outside the gene matches: 4. Per the germline V gene, CDR1 is SGHTA and CDR2 is FQGNSA. Here the CDR3 reads CASSLGAGGLDTQYF. CDR3 nucleotides: TGTGCCAGCAGCTTAGGGGCGGGGGGGCTAGATACGCAGTATTTT.

In its sample, this clonotype was seen a few times. The V and J genes are TRBV5-5 and TRBJ1-6; D gene uncertain. Trimming stripped 3 bases from V and 8 bases from J, with 12 bases between. Germline CDR1 SGHKS, CDR2 YYEKEE (reference sequence). This CDR3 has 14 residues. CDR3 amino acids: CASSWRTGDSPLHF. The CDR3 region has the DNA TGTGCCAGCAGCTGGCGGACGGGTGATTCACCCCTCCACTTT.

This chain connects TRBV20-1 to TRBJ2-2; 10 bases align to TRBD1. V was clipped by 5 bases and J by 2 bases; unmatched bases: 2. The CDR3 sequence is 14 residues long. CDR1 is DFQATT and CDR2 is SNEGSKA in the germline V gene (reference sequence). The CDR3 region is CSARTGGNTGELFF. In DNA, the CDR3 is TGCAGTGCTCGGACAGGGGGAAACACCGGGGAGCTGTTTTTT.

The rearrangement uses TRBV4-1 and TRBJ1-5, with D unclear. The V gene lost 0 bases and the J gene lost 0 bases, with 6 bases spanning the gap. This CDR3 comprises 15 residues. CDR1 and CDR2 (germline): MGHRA, YSYEKL. The CDR3 nucleotides are TGCGCCAGCAGCCAAGAGGAGGGTAGCAATCAGCCCCAGCATTTT. Protein product: CASSQEEGSNQPQHF.

This clonotype occurred a few times. V is TRBV5-4 and J is TRBJ2-5, with D perhaps matching TRBD2 (6 bases). V shed 2 bases and J shed 6 bases, with 14 bases lying between them. Germline V gene lookup returns CDR1 SGHNT and CDR2 YYREEE (reference sequence). The CDR3 runs 14 residues. CDR3 DNA sequence: TGTGCCAGCAGCTTCCAGACTAGTCTTCAGACCCAGTACTTC. This translates into CASSFQTSLQTQYF.

The V call is TRBV12-3 or TRBV12-4, the J call TRBJ1-5; the D gene is possibly TRBD1 (5 bases). This CDR3 has 13 amino acids. Trimming shortened V by 9 bases and J by 5 bases, and 14 bases separated the two germline ends. As DNA, the CDR3 is TGTGCCAGTGCGTTCAGGGAGGATCAGCCCCAGCATTTT. Encoded protein: CASAFREDQPQHF.

V is TRBV20-1 and J is TRBJ2-4; 9 nucleotides align to TRBD2. Germline V gene data show CDR1 as DFQATT and CDR2 as SNEGSKA (reference sequence). The length of the CDR3 is 16 residues. J lost 3 bases, V lost 6 bases, and 12 bases had no gene match. The CDR3 DNA reads TGCAGTGCAGCGGCGGCGGCTAGCGGGGACAAAAACATTCAGTACTTC. This codes for CSAAAAASGDKNIQYF.

This clonotype occurred a few times. The J gene is TRBJ1-3, the V gene TRBV6-5; D unresolved. Looked up from germline, CDR1 is MNHEY and CDR2 is SVGAGI. The CDR3 sequence is 19 residues long. V was clipped by 4 bases and J by 1 base, with 23 bases between them. Here the CDR3 reads CASSFFGLRGMKSGNTIYF. In nucleotides, the CDR3 is TGTGCCAGCAGTTTCTTTGGACTTCGTGGCATGAAATCTGGAAACACCATATATTTT.

This clonotype was detected a few times. The V call is TRBV7-3, the J call TRBJ2-3; D ambiguous. V lost 6 bases and J lost 2, with 12 bases in between. The CDR3 extends over 14 amino acids. Germline CDR1 and CDR2: SGHTA and FQGTGA. The CDR3 nucleotides are TGTGCCAGCAGGATGACCGGTACCACAGATACGCAGTATTTT. Translating it yields CASRMTGTTDTQYF.

This clonotype showed up many times. The chain combines TRBV4-2 with TRBJ2-7; 7 nucleotides align to TRBD2. The junction had 10 bases not matched to a gene; V was cut back by 5 bases and J by 9 bases. There are 13 residues in the CDR3. Looked up from germline, CDR1 is LGHNA and CDR2 is YNFKEQ. The CDR3 is CASSTPGLTSQYF. The CDR3 DNA is TGTGCCAGCAGCACGCCGGGACTAACTTCGCAGTACTTC.

The V gene is TRBV2, the J gene TRBJ2-6; D not certain. The CDR3 loop spans 16 amino acids. Germline assignment: CDR1 SNHLY and CDR2 FYNNEI. The V end lost 1 base, the J end lost 0 bases, and 7 bases lay between the germline ends. CDR3 in DNA: TGTGCCAGCAGTGAAGGTTGGGTCTCTGGGGCCAACGTCCTGACTTTC. Amino acids: CASSEGWVSGANVLTF.

This sequence joins TRBV7-3 and TRBJ2-3; TRBD2 agrees at 10 bases. The trim removed 6 bases at V and 3 bases at J, leaving 9 bases unmatched. The CDR3 spans 16 residues. In germline, CDR1 is SGHTA, CDR2 FQGTGA. CDR3 bases: TGTGCCAGCAGTTCTAGCGGGGGTATTGGGACAGATACGCAGTATTTT. Translation gives CASSSSGGIGTDTQYF.

The sample holds a few counts of this clonotype. The V gene is TRBV5-1, the J gene TRBJ1-5, with D uncertain. Trimming removed 4 bases from V and 1 base from J, with 12 bases in between. The CDR3 loop spans 15 amino acids. CDR1 and CDR2 from the germline V gene are SGHRS and YFSETQ. CDR3 DNA: TGCGCCAGCAGCCCCGCCCCCGGGAGCAATCAGCCCCAGCATTTT. This translates into CASSPAPGSNQPQHF.

For the CDR3, the DNA is TGTGCCAGCAGCTTAGTTAGCCTAGCCGGGGATGAGCAGTTCTTC. Its protein product is CASSLVSLAGDEQFF. The gene calls are TRBV7-9 and TRBJ2-1; TRBD2 might be the D (5 bases). Germline CDR1 reads SEHNR; CDR2 reads FQNEAQ (reference sequence). With 1 base removed from V and 8 bases from J, the gap between germline ends came to 15 bases. The CDR3 runs 15 residues.

This clonotype showed up just once. This chain uses TRBV7-2 with TRBJ2-7, with 7 bases matching TRBD2. J lost 5 bases, V lost 4 bases, and 8 bases had no gene match. The CDR3 contains 14 residues. Germline-derived CDR1 and CDR2 are SGHTA and FQGNSA. CDR3: CASSWGGTRDEQYF. The CDR3 DNA follows: TGTGCCAGCAGCTGGGGGGGTACTCGTGACGAGCAGTACTTC.

Only a few counts were recorded for this clonotype. The chain links TRBV3-1 to TRBJ2-7, with a tentative D call TRBD1 (6 bases). The CDR3 length is 15 residues. Germline V gene data show CDR1 as LGHDT and CDR2 as YNNKEL (reference sequence). With 0 bases removed from V and 4 bases from J, the gap between germline ends came to 13 bases. This chain's CDR3 is CASSQEPGTRYEQYF. The CDR3 DNA reads TGTGCCAGCAGCCAAGAGCCGGGGACAAGGTACGAGCAGTACTTC.

This clonotype was counted a few times. The genes are TRBV2 and TRBJ2-7; weak D call: TRBD2 (5 bases). Germline assignment: CDR1 SNHLY and CDR2 FYNNEI. This CDR3 has 12 residues. V shed 7 bases and J shed 4 bases, with 11 bases lying between them. CDR3 sequence (DNA): TGTGCCAGCACTATCGGGATTTACGAGCAGTACTTC. Amino acid sequence: CASTIGIYEQYF.

This clonotype turned up a few times. J is TRBJ2-7 and V is TRBV5-1; no firm D call. This CDR3 contains 13 residues. Deletions cut 7 bases from V and 6 bases from J, with 17 bases between. Germline loops: CDR1 SGHRS, CDR2 YFSETQ. CDR3 region: CASGGEATGEQYF. CDR3 nucleotide sequence: TGCGCCAGCGGCGGAGAGGCAACTGGCGAGCAGTACTTC. Using reference TRBV5-1 and TRBJ2-7 for the parts outside the CDR3, the full variable domain is KAGVTQTPRYLIKTRGQQVTLSCSPISGHRSVSWYQQTPGQGLQFLFEYFSETQRNKGNFPGRFSGRQFSNSRSEMNVSTLELGDSALYLCASGGEATGEQYFGPGTRLTVT.

CDR3 in DNA: TGTGCCAGCTCACCTGACACAGGGGCGGGCACTGAAGCTTTCTTT. Translating it yields CASSPDTGAGTEAFF. The chain joins TRBV18 to TRBJ1-1; 7 bases align to TRBD1. CDR1 and CDR2 (germline): KGHSH, LQKENI. J lost 4 bases, V lost 3 bases, and 8 bases had no gene match. The CDR3 is 15 amino acids.